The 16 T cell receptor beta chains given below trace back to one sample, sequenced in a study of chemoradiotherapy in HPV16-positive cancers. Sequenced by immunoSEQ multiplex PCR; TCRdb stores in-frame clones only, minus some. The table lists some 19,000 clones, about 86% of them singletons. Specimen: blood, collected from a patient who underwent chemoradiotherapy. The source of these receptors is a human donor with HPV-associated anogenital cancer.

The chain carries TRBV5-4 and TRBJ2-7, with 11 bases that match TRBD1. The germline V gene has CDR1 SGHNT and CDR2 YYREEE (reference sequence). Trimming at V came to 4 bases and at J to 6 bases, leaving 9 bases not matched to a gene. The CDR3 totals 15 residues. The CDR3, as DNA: TGTGCCAGCAGCGACCCGGGACAGGGGGTCGTCGAGCAGTACTTC. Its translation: CASSDPGQGVVEQYF.

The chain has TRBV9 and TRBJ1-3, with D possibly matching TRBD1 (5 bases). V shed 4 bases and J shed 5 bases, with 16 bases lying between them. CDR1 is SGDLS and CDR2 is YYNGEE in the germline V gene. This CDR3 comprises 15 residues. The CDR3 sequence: CASSPGTLARNTIYF. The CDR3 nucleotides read TGTGCCAGCAGCCCAGGGACCCTCGCGAGAAACACCATATATTTT.

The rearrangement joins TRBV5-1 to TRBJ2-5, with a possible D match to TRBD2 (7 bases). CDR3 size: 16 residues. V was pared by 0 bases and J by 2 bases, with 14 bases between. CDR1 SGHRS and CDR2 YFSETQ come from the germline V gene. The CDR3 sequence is CASSLEGGARQETQYF. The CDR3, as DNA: TGCGCCAGCAGCTTGGAAGGGGGGGCGAGGCAAGAGACCCAGTACTTC. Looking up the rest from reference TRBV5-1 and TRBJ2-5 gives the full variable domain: KAGVTQTPRYLIKTRGQQVTLSCSPISGHRSVSWYQQTPGQGLQFLFEYFSETQRNKGNFPGRFSGRQFSNSRSEMNVSTLELGDSALYLCASSLEGGARQETQYFGPGTRLLVL.

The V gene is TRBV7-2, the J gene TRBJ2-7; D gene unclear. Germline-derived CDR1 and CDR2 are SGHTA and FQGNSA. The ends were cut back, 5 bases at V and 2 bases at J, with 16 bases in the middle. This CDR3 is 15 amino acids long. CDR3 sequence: CASSPDFSRTYEQYF. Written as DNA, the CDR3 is TGTGCCAGCAGCCCCGACTTTTCCCGAACCTACGAGCAGTACTTC.

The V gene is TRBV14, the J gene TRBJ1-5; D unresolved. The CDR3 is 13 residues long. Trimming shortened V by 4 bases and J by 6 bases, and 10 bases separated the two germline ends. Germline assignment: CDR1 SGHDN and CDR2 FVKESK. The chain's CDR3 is CASSLTRGQPQHF. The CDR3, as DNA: TGTGCCAGCAGCCTCACCCGTGGTCAGCCCCAGCATTTT.

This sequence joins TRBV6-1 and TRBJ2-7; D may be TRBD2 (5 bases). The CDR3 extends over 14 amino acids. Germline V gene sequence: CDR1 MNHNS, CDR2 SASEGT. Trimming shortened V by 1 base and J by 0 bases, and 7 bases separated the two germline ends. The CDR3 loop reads CASSEGRASYEQYF. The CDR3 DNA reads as TGTGCCAGCAGTGAAGGGCGGGCCTCCTACGAGCAGTACTTC.

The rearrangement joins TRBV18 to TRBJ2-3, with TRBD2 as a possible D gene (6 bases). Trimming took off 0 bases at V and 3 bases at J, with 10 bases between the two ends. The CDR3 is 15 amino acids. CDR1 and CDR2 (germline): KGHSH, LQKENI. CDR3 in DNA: TGTGCCAGCTCACCACCGGGGGGTCGGACAGATACGCAGTATTTT. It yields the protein CASSPPGGRTDTQYF.

Here the CDR3 DNA reads TGCGCCAGCAGCTTGGCTGGGGTGACAGAAAAACTGTTTTTT. Translated, it gives CASSLAGVTEKLFF. The V gene is TRBV5-1, the J gene TRBJ1-4, with D hard to call. In germline, CDR1 is SGHRS, CDR2 YFSETQ. CDR3 length: 14 amino acids. The V and J ends lost 0 bases and 8 bases respectively, with 11 bases between them.

The CDR3 spells CASSQGHLQETQYF. For the CDR3, the DNA is TGTGCCAGCAGCCAGGGACACCTACAAGAGACCCAGTACTTC. The rearrangement uses TRBV2 and TRBJ2-5; D possibly corresponds to TRBD1 (6 bases). There are 14 residues in the CDR3. Trimming stripped 6 bases from V and 2 bases from J, with 13 bases between. In germline, CDR1 is SNHLY, CDR2 FYNNEI. Together with reference TRBV2 and TRBJ2-5, the CDR3 gives the full variable domain: EPEVTQTPSHQVTQMGQEVILRCVPISNHLYFYWYRQILGQKVEFLVSFYNNEISEKSEIFDDQFSVERPDGSNFTLKIRSTKLEDSAMYFCASSQGHLQETQYFGPGTRLLVL.

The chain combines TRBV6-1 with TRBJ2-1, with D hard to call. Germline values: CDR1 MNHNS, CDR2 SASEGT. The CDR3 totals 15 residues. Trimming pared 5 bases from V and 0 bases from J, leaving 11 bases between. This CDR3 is CASSSLGVSYNEQFF. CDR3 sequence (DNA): TGTGCCAGCAGTTCCCTCGGCGTCTCCTACAATGAGCAGTTCTTC.

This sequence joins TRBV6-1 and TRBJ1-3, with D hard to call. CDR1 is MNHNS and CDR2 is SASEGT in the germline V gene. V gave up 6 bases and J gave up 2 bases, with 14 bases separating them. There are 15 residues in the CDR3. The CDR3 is CASSPSWAPGNTIYF. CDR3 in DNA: TGTGCCAGCAGCCCCTCCTGGGCACCTGGAAACACCATATATTTT.

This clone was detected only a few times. CDR3 in amino acids: CASTRSGLSQNTEAFF. The CDR3 region has the DNA TGTGCCAGCACCCGATCTGGGCTGTCCCAGAACACTGAAGCTTTCTTT. The chain employs TRBV28 and TRBJ1-1; no clear D. Germline CDR1 and CDR2: MDHEN and SYDVKM. V lost 7 bases and J 1 base, leaving 19 bases between the germline ends. This CDR3 has 16 amino acids.

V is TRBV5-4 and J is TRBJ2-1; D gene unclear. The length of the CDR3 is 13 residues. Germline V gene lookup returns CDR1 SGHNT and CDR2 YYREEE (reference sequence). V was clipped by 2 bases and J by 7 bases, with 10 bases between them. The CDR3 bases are TGTGCCAGCAGCTTCGGAGAAGGTAATGAGCAGTTCTTC. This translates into CASSFGEGNEQFF.

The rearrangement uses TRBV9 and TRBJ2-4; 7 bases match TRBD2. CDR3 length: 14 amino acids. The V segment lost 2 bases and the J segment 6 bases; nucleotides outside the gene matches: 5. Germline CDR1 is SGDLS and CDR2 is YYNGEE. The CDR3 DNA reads TGTGCCAGCAGCGTCGGGGCGGGGGTAAACATTCAGTACTTC. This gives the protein CASSVGAGVNIQYF.

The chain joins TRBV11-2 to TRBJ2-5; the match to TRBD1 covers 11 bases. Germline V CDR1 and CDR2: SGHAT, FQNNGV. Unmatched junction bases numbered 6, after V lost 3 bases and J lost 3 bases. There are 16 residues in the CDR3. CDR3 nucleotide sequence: TGTGCCAGCAGCTTCCCCCGGGACAGGGGGGAAGAGACCCAGTACTTC. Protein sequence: CASSFPRDRGEETQYF. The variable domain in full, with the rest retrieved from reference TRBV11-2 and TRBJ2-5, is EAGVAQSPRYKIIEKRQSVAFWCNPISGHATLYWYQQILGQGPKLLIQFQNNGVVDDSQLPKDRFSAERLKGVDSTLKIQPAKLEDSAVYLCASSFPRDRGEETQYFGPGTRLLVL.

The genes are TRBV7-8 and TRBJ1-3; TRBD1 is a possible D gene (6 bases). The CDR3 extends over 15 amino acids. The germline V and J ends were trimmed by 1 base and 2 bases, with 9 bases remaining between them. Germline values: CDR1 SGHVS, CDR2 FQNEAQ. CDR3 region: CASSLVRGAGNTIYF. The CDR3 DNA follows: TGTGCCAGCAGCTTAGTCAGGGGCGCTGGAAACACCATATATTTT. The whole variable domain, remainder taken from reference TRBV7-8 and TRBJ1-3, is GAGVSQSPRYKVAKRGQDVALRCDPISGHVSLFWYQQALGQGPEFLTYFQNEAQLDKSGLPSDRFFAERPEGSVSTLKIQRTQQEDSAVYLCASSLVRGAGNTIYFGEGSWLTVV.